A single T cell receptor (beta chain) is shown here with its context. This entry comes from a study of beta chain features in type 1 diabetes. Heparinised blood was drawn once per donor, averaging about 100 mL. The isolated RNA, all of it, was reverse transcribed, so expressed TCRB transcripts were what got sequenced. Regulatory, naive and central memory T cell samples averaged roughly 3.5 million reads. Profiling relied on immunoSEQ multiplex PCR, and the TCRdb table lists in-frame clones only, not all of them. Among hundreds of thousands of clones listed, roughly a sixth were seen once. The CDR3 is 14 amino acids. V was shortened by 2 bases and J by 5 bases, with 13 bases between the two germline ends. Germline assignment: CDR1 SGHRS and CDR2 YFSETQ.

Specimen: naive CD4+ T cells from blood. The genes are TRBV5-1 and TRBJ2-5; D is ambiguous. This clonotype originated in a man in his late teens or twenties in good health. The CDR3 nucleotides are TGCGCCAGCAGCTTAGGGCTAAGTAGGGAGACCCAGTACTTC. Protein product: CASSLGLSRETQYF. Full variable domain (outside the CDR3, taken from reference TRBV5-1 and TRBJ2-5): KAGVTQTPRYLIKTRGQQVTLSCSPISGHRSVSWYQQTPGQGLQFLFEYFSETQRNKGNFPGRFSGRQFSNSRSEMNVSTLELGDSALYLCASSLGLSRETQYFGPGTRLLVL.